Each of the 10 T cell receptor beta chains below was sequenced from the same sample in a study of T cells expressing NK-cell markers. Using the 5' RACE reads, TCRdb records one entry per CDR3 protein without DNA. The sample has 400,000 to 550,000 distinct CDR3 sequences. Sequencing was carried out using blood T cells: a sorted CD56 or NKG2C T cell subset, CD4+ or CD8+ T cells, or bulk PBMC T cells (not recorded which). All receptors come from a woman between 18 and 75 years old in good health.

The chain is built from TRBV6-5 and TRBJ1-4. Germline V gene lookup returns CDR1 MNHEY and CDR2 SVGAGI. CDR3 size: 14 residues. The CDR3 here is CASSYSKGYEKLFF.

The rearrangement links TRBV12-3 or TRBV12-4 to TRBJ2-2. The CDR3 is made up of 14 amino acids. CDR3 residues: CASSLGLATGELFF.

The chain carries TRBV18 and TRBJ2-5. The CDR3 extends over 14 amino acids. Germline V CDR1 and CDR2: KGHSH, LQKENI. The CDR3 reads CASSQSTYEETQYF.

The chain carries TRBV29-1 and TRBJ2-3; checking the TCRdb D call of TRBD1 is not possible without DNA. This CDR3 region has 16 residues. Germline V gene lookup returns CDR1 SQVTM and CDR2 ANQGSEA. The CDR3 loop is CSVGVLRQGAADTQYF.

V gene TRBV20-1 combines with J gene TRBJ2-3; TCRdb lists TRBD2, though no DNA is available to test this call. Germline V gives CDR1 DFQATT, CDR2 SNEGSKA (reference sequence). The CDR3 totals 15 residues. The CDR3: CSARAPSGGADTQYF.

This rearrangement joins TRBV18 to TRBJ1-1. This CDR3 is 15 amino acids long. Per germline, CDR1 KGHSH and CDR2 LQKENI. The CDR3 sequence: CASSRSPFHNTEAFF.

This rearrangement joins TRBV7-2 to TRBJ2-5; no DNA is available, so the TRBD1 call from TCRdb remains unchecked. From germline, CDR1 is SGHTA and CDR2 FQGNSA. The CDR3 has 14 residues. CDR3 sequence: CASSSQGLQETQYF. Complete variable domain (other parts from reference TRBV7-2 and TRBJ2-5): GAGVSQSPSNKVTEKGKDVELRCDPISGHTALYWYRQSLGQGLEFLIYFQGNSAPDKSGLPSDRFSAERTGGSVSTLTIQRTQQEDSAVYLCASSSQGLQETQYFGPGTRLLVL.

The rearrangement joins TRBV12-3 or TRBV12-4 to TRBJ2-2; absent DNA, TCRdb's TRBD1 call cannot be checked. This CDR3 region has 16 residues. CDR3 region: CASSLDPRGNTGELFF.

The V call is TRBV12-3 or TRBV12-4, the J call TRBJ1-2; no DNA is available, so the TRBD1 call from TCRdb remains unchecked. CDR3 length equals 13 residues. The CDR3 spells CASTADRSYGYTF.

The chain recombines TRBV5-1 with TRBJ2-1. Germline assignment: CDR1 SGHRS and CDR2 YFSETQ. The CDR3 runs 14 residues. CDR3 amino acids: CASMRGDSYNEQFF.